A single sample is the source of the 22 T cell receptor beta chains below, sequenced in a study of human T cells and chemical hapten exposure. Time point noted: patch test 2, 6 weeks after DPC sensitization. Described treatment: therapeutic diphenylcyclopropenone sensitization with weekly scalp DPC. Each CDR3 protein is one row after TCRdb ran MiXCR on the RACE reads. Of under 450,000 distinct CDR3 sequences listed, nearly 6.5% are singletons. Sample: whole blood, taken in connection with sensitization to the hapten diphenylcyclopropenone (DPC). These receptors came from a young woman with alopecia areata. Some clones in this sample may be carry-over from other donors' samples.

A few counts support this clonotype. The chain carries TRBV5-4 and TRBJ2-1; D is perhaps TRBD2 (6 bases). Germline V gene lookup returns CDR1 SGHNT and CDR2 YYREEE (reference sequence). The V end lost 7 bases, the J end lost 1 base, and 6 bases lay between the germline ends. The CDR3 loop spans 12 amino acids. CDR3 nucleotide sequence: TGTGCCAGCGGGGGGTCCTACAATGAGCAGTTCTTC. Translating gives CASGGSYNEQFF.

The rearrangement uses TRBV19 and TRBJ2-1; D perhaps matches TRBD2 (5 bases). CDR1 is LNHDA, CDR2 SQIVND, per germline (reference sequence). The CDR3 sequence is 14 residues long. V lost 3 bases and J lost 6, with 12 bases in between. The CDR3: CASSIIGELNEQFF. The DNA of the CDR3 is TGTGCCAGTAGTATCATCGGGGAACTCAATGAGCAGTTCTTC.

This clonotype has more than one count but fewer than ten. This sequence joins TRBV19 and TRBJ1-5; 7 bases align to TRBD1. The ends lost 4 bases at V and 0 bases at J; junction bases unmatched: 12. This CDR3 comprises 18 residues. The germline V gene has CDR1 LNHDA and CDR2 SQIVND (reference sequence). CDR3 sequence: CASSNKPGQKYSNQPQHF. Written as DNA, the CDR3 is TGTGCCAGTAGTAACAAACCGGGACAGAAGTATAGCAATCAGCCCCAGCATTTT.

The table lists this clonotype with many counts. CDR3 nucleotides: TGCGCCAGCAGCTTCCGGGACAGTAACTATGGCTACACCTTC. It yields the protein CASSFRDSNYGYTF. The chain joins TRBV5-1 to TRBJ1-2; 7 bases agree with TRBD1. The junction had 2 bases not matched to a gene; V was cut back by 2 bases and J by 1 base. The CDR3 has 14 amino acids. Germline assignment: CDR1 SGHRS and CDR2 YFSETQ. Supplemented by reference TRBV5-1 and TRBJ1-2, the full variable domain reads KAGVTQTPRYLIKTRGQQVTLSCSPISGHRSVSWYQQTPGQGLQFLFEYFSETQRNKGNFPGRFSGRQFSNSRSEMNVSTLELGDSALYLCASSFRDSNYGYTFGSGTRLTVV.

V and J are TRBV4-3 and TRBJ2-3; 8 nucleotides match TRBD2. The CDR3 is 17 amino acids. The V gene end was trimmed by 5 bases and the J gene end by 8 bases; junction bases not matched to a gene: 18. Germline V lookup: CDR1 LGHNA, CDR2 YSLEER. The CDR3, as DNA: TGCGCCAGCAGCGGATCCGGGACTAGTCGCCCGGAGTGTACGCAGTATTTT. Encoded protein: CASSGSGTSRPECTQYF.

This clonotype has more than one count but fewer than ten. This chain uses TRBV25-1 with TRBJ1-1, with D unclear. V was clipped by 4 bases and J by 8 bases, with 20 bases between them. CDR1 is MGHDK, CDR2 SYGVNS, per germline. This CDR3 region has 15 residues. The CDR3, as DNA: TGTGCCAGCAGTGCGAGTTTGGTGCGGACCGAGGAAGCTTTCTTT. Translation: CASSASLVRTEEAFF.

The chain recombines TRBV6-5 with TRBJ2-1, with D uncertain. Germline V gene data show CDR1 as MNHEY and CDR2 as SVGAGI. V gave up 4 bases and J gave up 2 bases, with 12 bases separating them. This CDR3 contains 15 residues. Written as DNA, the CDR3 is TGTGCCAGCAGTTCCCGGAGTCCTCCCTACAATGAGCAGTTCTTC. Encoded protein: CASSSRSPPYNEQFF.

The sample holds a few counts of this clonotype. V usage is TRBV4-3 and J usage is TRBJ1-6, with TRBD1 identical over 8 bases. The V gene's germline CDR1 is LGHNA and CDR2 YSLEER. V shed 0 bases and J 9 bases; nucleotides not matched to a gene: 4. This CDR3 comprises 15 residues. The CDR3: CASSQDRGQGSPLHF. DNA of the CDR3: TGCGCCAGCAGCCAAGACAGGGGGCAAGGTTCACCCCTCCACTTT.

This clonotype was observed at least ten times. The chain uses TRBV6-5 and TRBJ1-1; D is perhaps TRBD1 (5 bases). The CDR3 runs to 15 residues. Trimming removed 2 bases from V and 1 base from J, with 11 bases in between. CDR1 is MNHEY and CDR2 is SVGAGI in the germline V gene. CDR3 residues: CASSYTGRGNTEAFF. The CDR3 coding sequence is TGTGCCAGCAGTTACACAGGACGGGGGAACACTGAAGCTTTCTTT.

This clonotype has at least ten counts. V is TRBV6-2 or TRBV6-3 and J is TRBJ2-5; D gene uncertain. The V and J ends lost 0 bases and 1 base respectively, with 15 bases between them. The CDR3 totals 17 residues. Germline V lookup: CDR1 MNHEY, CDR2 SVGEGT. The CDR3, as DNA: TGTGCCAGCAGTTACTCGAGTAAGGAACAGTCCCAAGAGACCCAGTACTTC. Translation: CASSYSSKEQSQETQYF.

There are a few counts of this clonotype. The chain uses TRBV4-3 and TRBJ2-7; 8 nucleotides align to TRBD1. CDR1 and CDR2 (germline): LGHNA, YSLEER. J was trimmed by 7 bases and V by 1 base; bases with no gene match: 18. The CDR3 runs to 18 residues. CDR3 bases: TGCGCCAGCAGCCAAGTGGTTGCCAGGGGGCCGCGATCGGGTGAGCAGTACTTC. Protein: CASSQVVARGPRSGEQYF.

There are many counts of this clonotype. This chain uses TRBV4-3 with TRBJ1-2; D uncertain. With 3 bases removed from V and 5 bases from J, the gap between germline ends came to 16 bases. This CDR3 is 15 amino acids long. Germline V CDR1 and CDR2: LGHNA, YSLEER. The CDR3 loop reads CASSQLLSGLYGYTF. In nucleotides, the CDR3 is TGCGCCAGCAGCCAGTTACTATCCGGGCTTTATGGCTACACCTTC.

This clonotype has a count of ten or more. The CDR3 DNA reads as TGTGCCAGCAGTTTAAGCTCATTACAAGAGACCCAGTACTTC. Translating it yields CASSLSSLQETQYF. V is TRBV12-3 or TRBV12-4 and J is TRBJ2-5, with D unresolved. Trimming took off 2 bases at V and 2 bases at J, with 9 bases between the two ends. CDR3 size: 14 residues.

The chain employs TRBV29-1 and TRBJ2-5; a possible D gene is TRBD1 (8 bases). This CDR3 is 12 amino acids long. CDR1 and CDR2 from the germline V gene are SQVTM and ANQGSEA. V shed 5 bases and J shed 5 bases, with 12 bases lying between them. In DNA, the CDR3 is TGCAGCGTTCTACAGGGGGGGGAGACCCAGTACTTC. The encoded protein is CSVLQGGETQYF.

This clonotype was found many times. This chain connects TRBV6-6 to TRBJ1-4, with D unresolved. Trimming removed 2 bases from V and 8 bases from J, with 3 bases in between. The germline V gene has CDR1 MNHNY and CDR2 SVGAGI (reference sequence). This CDR3 has 11 amino acids. This CDR3 is CASSYVEKLFF. CDR3 coding DNA: TGTGCCAGCAGTTACGTGGAAAAACTGTTTTTT.

The gene calls are TRBV4-1 and TRBJ1-3; 8 nucleotides agree with TRBD1. CDR3 length equals 18 residues. Germline values: CDR1 MGHRA, CDR2 YSYEKL. The junction had 8 bases not matched to a gene; V was cut back by 1 base and J by 0 bases. As DNA, the CDR3 is TGCGCCAGCAGCCAAGCGGGGACAGGAGTCCTCTCTGGAAACACCATATATTTT. Encoded protein: CASSQAGTGVLSGNTIYF.

J is TRBJ2-7 and V is TRBV29-1; possible D gene TRBD2, 6 bases. The germline V gene has CDR1 SQVTM and CDR2 ANQGSEA. CDR3 length: 13 residues. V lost 8 bases, J lost 0 bases, and 14 bases lay in between. The CDR3 here is CSTWEAPSYEQYF. CDR3 nucleotides: TGCAGCACCTGGGAGGCCCCCTCCTACGAGCAGTACTTC.

In its sample, this clonotype was seen a few times. The chain recombines TRBV6-5 with TRBJ2-7; D perhaps matches TRBD2 (5 bases). V lost 0 bases to trimming and J lost 3 bases, with 12 bases between them. Germline V gene sequence: CDR1 MNHEY, CDR2 SVGAGI. This CDR3 region has 15 residues. The CDR3 is CASSYSEGSNYEQYF. In DNA, the CDR3 is TGTGCCAGCAGTTACTCAGAGGGATCGAACTACGAGCAGTACTTC.

This clonotype came up many times. The J gene is TRBJ1-1, the V gene TRBV12-3 or TRBV12-4; D is ambiguous. Trimming took off 6 bases at V and 1 base at J, with 12 bases between the two ends. This CDR3 spans 14 amino acids. The CDR3 region has the DNA TGTGCCAGCAGCTTACACGACACGAACACTGAAGCTTTCTTT. This encodes CASSLHDTNTEAFF.

This clonotype came up many times. The chain employs TRBV12-2 and TRBJ1-1; TRBD1, as called in the table, went unchecked against the DNA. TRBV12-2 is a known pseudogene. CDR3 size: 16 residues. The CDR3 nucleotides read TGTGCAAGTCGCTTAGGACAGGGGAGACTGAACACTGAAGCTTTCTTT. This codes for CASRLGQGRLNTEAFF.

The table lists this clonotype with many counts. V gene TRBV6-6 combines with J gene TRBJ1-5; 9 nucleotides line up with TRBD1. This CDR3 comprises 14 residues. V was clipped by 6 bases and J by 9 bases; unmatched bases: 9. Germline V CDR1 and CDR2: MNHNY, SVGAGI (reference sequence). Here the CDR3 DNA reads TGTGCCAGCAGCCCTCTGACAGGGGGAAGGCCCCAGCATTTT. Translated, it gives CASSPLTGGRPQHF.

The chain recombines TRBV4-3 with TRBJ1-1; TRBD1 aligns across 8 bases. The ends lost 0 bases at V and 5 bases at J; junction bases unmatched: 5. Looked up from germline, CDR1 is LGHNA and CDR2 is YSLEER. The CDR3 length is 15 residues. CDR3 residues: CASSQDRGLGTEAFF. For the CDR3, the DNA is TGCGCCAGCAGCCAAGACAGGGGGCTCGGGACTGAAGCTTTCTTT.